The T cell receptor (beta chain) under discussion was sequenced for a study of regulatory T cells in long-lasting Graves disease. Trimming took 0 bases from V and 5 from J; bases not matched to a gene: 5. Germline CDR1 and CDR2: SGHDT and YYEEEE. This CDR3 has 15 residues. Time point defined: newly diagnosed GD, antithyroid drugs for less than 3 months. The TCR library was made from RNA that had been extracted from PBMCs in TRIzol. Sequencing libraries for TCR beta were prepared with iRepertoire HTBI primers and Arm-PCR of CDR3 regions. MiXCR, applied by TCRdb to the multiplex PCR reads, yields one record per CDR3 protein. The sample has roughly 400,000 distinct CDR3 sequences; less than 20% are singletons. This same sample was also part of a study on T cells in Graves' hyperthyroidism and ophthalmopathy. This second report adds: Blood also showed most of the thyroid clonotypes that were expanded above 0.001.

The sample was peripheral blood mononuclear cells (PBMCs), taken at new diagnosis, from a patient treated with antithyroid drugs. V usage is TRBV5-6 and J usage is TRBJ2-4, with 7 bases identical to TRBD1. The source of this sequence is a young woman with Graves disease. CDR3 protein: CASSLAYRGENIQYF. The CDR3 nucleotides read TGTGCCAGCAGCTTGGCTTACAGGGGAGAAAACATTCAGTACTTC.